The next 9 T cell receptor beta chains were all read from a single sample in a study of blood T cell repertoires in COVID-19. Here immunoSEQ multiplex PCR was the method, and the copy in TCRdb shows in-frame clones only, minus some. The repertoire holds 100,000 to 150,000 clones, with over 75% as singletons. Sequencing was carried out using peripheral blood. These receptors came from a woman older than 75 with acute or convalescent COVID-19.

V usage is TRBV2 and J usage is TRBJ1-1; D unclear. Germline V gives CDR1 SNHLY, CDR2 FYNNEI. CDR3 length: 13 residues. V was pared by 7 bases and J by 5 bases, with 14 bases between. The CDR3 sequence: CASKRGRTTEAFF. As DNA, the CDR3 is TGTGCCAGCAAGAGAGGGCGTACAACTGAAGCTTTCTTT.

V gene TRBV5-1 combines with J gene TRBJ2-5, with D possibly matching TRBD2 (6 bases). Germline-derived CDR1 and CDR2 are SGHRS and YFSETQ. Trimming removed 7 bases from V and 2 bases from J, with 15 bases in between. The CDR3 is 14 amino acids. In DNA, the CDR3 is TGCGCCAGCGGGCCGGGCGGGGCTCAAGAGACCCAGTACTTC. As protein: CASGPGGAQETQYF.

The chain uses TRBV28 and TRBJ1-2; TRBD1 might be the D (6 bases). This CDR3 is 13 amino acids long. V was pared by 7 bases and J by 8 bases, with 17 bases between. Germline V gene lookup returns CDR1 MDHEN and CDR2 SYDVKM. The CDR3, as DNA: TGTGCCAGCACCATCACCAACAGGGTCGGCTACACCTTC. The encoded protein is CASTITNRVGYTF.

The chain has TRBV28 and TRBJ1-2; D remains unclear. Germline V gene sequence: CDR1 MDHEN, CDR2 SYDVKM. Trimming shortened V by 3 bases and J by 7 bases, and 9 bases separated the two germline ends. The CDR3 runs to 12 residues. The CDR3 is CASSFLERGYTF. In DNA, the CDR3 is TGTGCCAGCAGTTTTTTAGAGCGTGGCTACACCTTC.

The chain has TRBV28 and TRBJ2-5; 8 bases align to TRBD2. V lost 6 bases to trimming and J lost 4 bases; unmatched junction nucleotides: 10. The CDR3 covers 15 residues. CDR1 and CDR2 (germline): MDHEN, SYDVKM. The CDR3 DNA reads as TGTGCCAGCAGAACCCCCAGCGGGGGAGGAGAGACCCAGTACTTC. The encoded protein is CASRTPSGGGETQYF.

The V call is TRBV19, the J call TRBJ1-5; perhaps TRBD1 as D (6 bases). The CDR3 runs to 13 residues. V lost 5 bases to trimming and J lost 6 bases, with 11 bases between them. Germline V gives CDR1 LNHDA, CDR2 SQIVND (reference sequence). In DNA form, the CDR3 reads TGTGCCAGTAGTGATGCAGGGGCTCAGCCCCAGCATTTT. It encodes CASSDAGAQPQHF.

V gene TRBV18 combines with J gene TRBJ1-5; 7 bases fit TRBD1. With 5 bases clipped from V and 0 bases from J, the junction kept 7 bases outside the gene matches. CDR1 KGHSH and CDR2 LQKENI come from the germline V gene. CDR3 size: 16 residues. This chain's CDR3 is CASSAYYRGSNQPQHF. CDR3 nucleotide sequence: TGTGCCAGCTCAGCCTACTACAGGGGTAGCAATCAGCCCCAGCATTTT.

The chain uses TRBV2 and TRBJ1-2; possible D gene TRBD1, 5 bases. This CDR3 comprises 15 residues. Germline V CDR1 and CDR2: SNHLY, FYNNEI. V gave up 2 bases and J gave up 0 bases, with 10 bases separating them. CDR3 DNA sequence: TGTGCCAGCAGTGAATACGACAGAACTAACTATGGCTACACCTTC. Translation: CASSEYDRTNYGYTF. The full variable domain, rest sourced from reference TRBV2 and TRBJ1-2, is EPEVTQTPSHQVTQMGQEVILRCVPISNHLYFYWYRQILGQKVEFLVSFYNNEISEKSEIFDDQFSVERPDGSNFTLKIRSTKLEDSAMYFCASSEYDRTNYGYTFGSGTRLTVV.

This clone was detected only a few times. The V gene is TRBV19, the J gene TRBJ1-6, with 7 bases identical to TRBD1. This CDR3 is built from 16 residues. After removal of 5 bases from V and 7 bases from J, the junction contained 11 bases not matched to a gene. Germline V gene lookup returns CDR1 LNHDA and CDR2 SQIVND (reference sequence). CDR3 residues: CASSRIRQGANSPLHF. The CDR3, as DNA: TGTGCCAGTAGTCGCATAAGACAGGGAGCGAATTCACCCCTCCACTTT.